There are many counts of the clone carrying this T cell receptor beta chain. Time point noted: newly diagnosed GD, antithyroid drugs for less than 3 months. From PBMCs, RNA was extracted and then used to make the TCR library. Building of the TCR beta libraries involved iRepertoire HTBI primers and Arm-PCR of CDR3 regions. Using its own MiXCR run on the multiplex PCR reads, TCRdb lists one record per CDR3 protein. The sample consists of about 530,000 distinct CDR3 sequences, roughly 15% of them appearing once. The CDR3 loop spans 15 amino acids. Germline V gene sequence: CDR1 MNHNS, CDR2 SASEGT. The germline V and J ends were trimmed by 0 bases and 6 bases, with 12 bases remaining between them. The record originates from a study of regulatory T cells in long-lasting Graves disease. These data were also filed under a second study, of T cells in Graves' hyperthyroidism and ophthalmopathy. From that paper: A first-round RT-PCR of the TCR CDR3 used the HTBI primer set. Expanded thyroid clonotypes (above 0.001) were mostly also found in blood. The model forecast ophthalmopathy, anticipating it by a median about 6.5 months before onset.

This sequence originates from a woman aged 35-65 years with Graves disease. The chain links TRBV6-1 to TRBJ1-5, with D possibly being TRBD1 (6 bases). The material was peripheral blood mononuclear cells (PBMCs), obtained at new diagnosis, from a patient treated with antithyroid drugs. In nucleotides, the CDR3 is TGTGCCAGCAGTGAAGCGTCAGGGGCTGGTCAGCCCCAGCATTTT. Protein sequence: CASSEASGAGQPQHF.